The 27 T cell receptor beta chains given below trace back to one sample, sequenced in a study of control samples from healthy donors and cancer patients. Sequenced by immunoSEQ multiplex PCR; TCRdb stores in-frame clones only, minus some. In the table there are some 57,000 clones, 85% to 95% of which are singletons. Sequenced material: blood. The receptors derive from a man aged 25-45 years in good health.

This chain connects TRBV27 to TRBJ1-2; 10 bases align to TRBD1. CDR3 length: 15 amino acids. CDR1 MNHEY and CDR2 SMNVEV come from the germline V gene (reference sequence). The ends lost 3 bases at V and 4 bases at J; junction bases unmatched: 5. The CDR3 DNA is TGTGCCAGCAGTTTGGACAGGGGGACAATCTATGGCTACACCTTC. Protein sequence: CASSLDRGTIYGYTF.

This chain joins TRBV7-3 and TRBJ2-1, with TRBD1 identical over 8 bases. The CDR3 is 14 residues long. V lost 2 bases and J lost 8; bases outside the gene matches: 5. Germline V lookup: CDR1 SGHTA, CDR2 FQGTGA. The CDR3 protein is CASSLGQGWYEQFF. The CDR3 coding sequence is TGTGCCAGCAGCTTAGGACAGGGCTGGTATGAGCAGTTCTTC.

This clone was recorded only once. The chain joins TRBV6-6 to TRBJ1-5; D remains ambiguous. V dropped 7 bases and J dropped 2 bases, with 6 bases sitting between them. CDR3 size: 12 residues. Looked up from germline, CDR1 is MNHNY and CDR2 is SVGAGI (reference sequence). This chain's CDR3 is CASTVGNQPQHF. The CDR3 DNA reads as TGTGCCAGCACGGTGGGCAATCAGCCCCAGCATTTT.

The V and J genes are TRBV19 and TRBJ2-5; unclear D gene. Germline CDR1 LNHDA, CDR2 SQIVND (reference sequence). The CDR3 length is 9 residues. With 7 bases removed from V and 6 bases from J, the gap between germline ends came to 3 bases. Here the CDR3 DNA reads TGTGCCAGTAAAAAGACCCAGTACTTC. It translates to CASKKTQYF. Using reference TRBV19 and TRBJ2-5 for the parts outside the CDR3, the full variable domain is DGGITQSPKYLFRKEGQNVTLSCEQNLNHDAMYWYRQDPGQGLRLIYYSQIVNDFQKGDIAEGYSVSREKKESFPLTVTSAQKNPTAFYLCASKKTQYFGPGTRLLVL.

This chain links TRBV3-1 (or the pseudogene TRBV3-2) with TRBJ2-3; 10 bases agree with TRBD2. V lost 4 bases to trimming and J lost 3 bases; unmatched junction nucleotides: 10. Per the germline V gene, CDR1 is LGHDT and CDR2 is YNNKEL (reference sequence). This CDR3 contains 17 residues. This CDR3 reads CASSLLSSGSVTDTQYF. The DNA for the CDR3 is TGTGCCAGCAGCCTCCTATCTAGCGGGAGTGTAACAGATACGCAGTATTTT.

This rearrangement joins TRBV28 to TRBJ1-4, with D perhaps TRBD1 (5 bases). V lost 6 bases and J lost 7, with 15 bases in between. From germline, CDR1 is MDHEN and CDR2 SYDVKM. CDR3 size: 14 residues. CDR3: CASRPPGGAEKLFF. CDR3 DNA sequence: TGTGCCAGCAGGCCACCGGGTGGGGCTGAAAAACTGTTTTTT. Variable domain in full (rest from reference TRBV28 and TRBJ1-4): DVKVTQSSRYLVKRTGEKVFLECVQDMDHENMFWYRQDPGLGLRLIYFSYDVKMKEKGDIPEGYSVSREKKERFSLILESASTNQTSMYLCASRPPGGAEKLFFGSGTQLSVL.

This sequence joins TRBV7-9 and TRBJ2-5; the match to TRBD1 covers 12 bases. Germline CDR1 SEHNR, CDR2 FQNEAQ (reference sequence). The CDR3 sequence is 17 residues long. J gave up 4 bases and V 3 bases, and 9 bases lay outside the gene matches. CDR3 nucleotide sequence: TGTGCCAGCAGCTTTTCCGACCGGGACAGGGGGCGAGAGACCCAGTACTTC. It translates to CASSFSDRDRGRETQYF. The whole variable domain, remainder taken from reference TRBV7-9 and TRBJ2-5, is DTGVSQNPRHKITKRGQNVTFRCDPISEHNRLYWYRQTLGQGPEFLTYFQNEAQLEKSRLLSDRFSAERPKGSFSTLEIQRTEQGDSAMYLCASSFSDRDRGRETQYFGPGTRLLVL.

The V call is TRBV20-1, the J call TRBJ1-5; no firm D call. There are 12 residues in the CDR3. The V gene's germline CDR1 is DFQATT and CDR2 SNEGSKA (reference sequence). Trimming pared 3 bases from V and 2 bases from J, leaving 5 bases between. The DNA for the CDR3 is TGCAGTGCTAGTTGGGGCAATCAGCCCCAGCATTTT. Its translation: CSASWGNQPQHF.

The chain is built from TRBV9 and TRBJ2-3; D is possibly TRBD2 (6 bases). Trimming took off 1 base at V and 0 bases at J, with 6 bases between the two ends. CDR3 length: 14 residues. From germline, CDR1 is SGDLS and CDR2 YYNGEE. CDR3 bases: TGTGCCAGCAGCGTACGGGGGAGCACAGATACGCAGTATTTT. Amino acids: CASSVRGSTDTQYF. The full variable domain, with the rest looked up from reference TRBV9 and TRBJ2-3, is DSGVTQTPKHLITATGQRVTLRCSPRSGDLSVYWYQQSLDQGLQFLIQYYNGEERAKGNILERFSAQQFPDLHSELNLSSLELGDSALYFCASSVRGSTDTQYFGPGTRLTVL.

The chain carries TRBV28 and TRBJ2-2; 7 positions agree with TRBD1. The CDR3 totals 12 residues. Trimming removed 8 bases from V and 6 bases from J; junction bases left unmatched: 3. Per germline, CDR1 MDHEN and CDR2 SYDVKM. The chain's CDR3 is CASQQGPGELFF. The CDR3 DNA sequence: TGTGCCAGCCAACAGGGGCCCGGGGAGCTGTTTTTT.

The chain couples TRBV10-3 to TRBJ2-1; D unclear. Germline CDR1 is ENHRY and CDR2 is SYGVKD. CDR3 length: 12 residues. V lost 4 bases and J 8 bases, leaving 9 bases between the germline ends. In DNA form, the CDR3 reads TGTGCCATCAGTGTAAAAGTCGATGAGCAGTTCTTC. It translates to CAISVKVDEQFF.

The V and J genes are TRBV19 and TRBJ1-2; a weak D match, TRBD1 (5 bases). V was trimmed by 5 bases and J by 3 bases, leaving 16 bases between them. Germline CDR1 and CDR2: LNHDA and SQIVND (reference sequence). This CDR3 is 15 amino acids long. The chain's CDR3 is CASSRQGPLDYGYTF. The DNA of the CDR3 is TGTGCCAGTAGTCGGCAGGGTCCTTTGGACTATGGCTACACCTTC.

This clone was seen a single time. The chain joins TRBV7-9 to TRBJ2-1; TRBD2 matches at 8 bases. Germline loops: CDR1 SEHNR, CDR2 FQNEAQ (reference sequence). The CDR3 is made up of 14 amino acids. V lost 3 bases to trimming and J lost 7 bases; unmatched junction nucleotides: 5. The CDR3 sequence is CASSLGLAGNEQFF. CDR3 in DNA: TGTGCCAGCAGCTTGGGGCTAGCGGGTAATGAGCAGTTCTTC.

The chain links TRBV6-1 to TRBJ2-1, with a weak D call TRBD1 (10 bases). Germline-derived CDR1 and CDR2 are MNHNS and SASEGT. Trimming pared 4 bases from V and 14 bases from J, leaving 27 bases between. This CDR3 is built from 16 residues. The CDR3 loop is CASSGTGGTSPLGEFF. CDR3 bases: TGTGCCAGCAGTGGGACAGGGGGGACTAGCCCTTTGGGGGAGTTCTTC.

This rearrangement joins TRBV3-1 (or the pseudogene TRBV3-2) to TRBJ1-2; D is undetermined. Trimming took off 0 bases at V and 4 bases at J, with 9 bases between the two ends. Germline V gene sequence: CDR1 LGHDT, CDR2 YNNKEL (reference sequence). The CDR3 contains 14 residues. The CDR3 sequence is CASSQEASGYGYTF. The CDR3 nucleotides are TGTGCCAGCAGCCAAGAAGCCAGCGGCTATGGCTACACCTTC.

V and J are TRBV5-1 and TRBJ2-7; 8 bases fit TRBD2. The trim removed 3 bases at V and 3 bases at J, leaving 8 bases unmatched. From germline, CDR1 is SGHRS and CDR2 YFSETQ. This CDR3 is 15 amino acids long. The CDR3 coding sequence is TGCGCCAGCAGCTGGGAAGCGGGAGAGGACTACGAGCAGTACTTC. Encoded protein: CASSWEAGEDYEQYF.

The chain couples TRBV2 to TRBJ1-2; TRBD1 might be the D (5 bases). Trimming removed 10 bases from V and 2 bases from J, with 20 bases in between. CDR3 length: 15 residues. The germline CDR1 and CDR2 sequences are SNHLY and FYNNEI. The DNA of the CDR3 is TGTGCCACCCAGAGGAGTGCCAGGGCGAACTATGGCTACACCTTC. Translated, it gives CATQRSARANYGYTF. Looking up the rest from reference TRBV2 and TRBJ1-2 gives the full variable domain: EPEVTQTPSHQVTQMGQEVILRCVPISNHLYFYWYRQILGQKVEFLVSFYNNEISEKSEIFDDQFSVERPDGSNFTLKIRSTKLEDSAMYFCATQRSARANYGYTFGSGTRLTVV.

The chain joins TRBV9 to TRBJ2-5, with 11 nucleotides matching TRBD1. Trimming removed 4 bases from V and 7 bases from J; junction bases left unmatched: 9. Germline lookup yields CDR1 SGDLS and CDR2 YYNGEE. This CDR3 has 15 amino acids. The CDR3, as DNA: TGTGCCAGCAGCCACCGGACAGGGGGCGCGGGGACCCAGTACTTC. Its translation: CASSHRTGGAGTQYF. Full variable domain (remainder filled in from reference TRBV9 and TRBJ2-5): DSGVTQTPKHLITATGQRVTLRCSPRSGDLSVYWYQQSLDQGLQFLIQYYNGEERAKGNILERFSAQQFPDLHSELNLSSLELGDSALYFCASSHRTGGAGTQYFGPGTRLLVL.

The rearrangement joins TRBV24-1 to TRBJ2-1; 14 nucleotides line up with TRBD2. CDR1 and CDR2 from the germline V gene are KGHDR and SFDVKD. The CDR3 totals 16 residues. V was clipped by 4 bases and J by 6 bases; unmatched bases: 4. The DNA for the CDR3 is TGTGCCACCAGTGAAGTGACTAGCGGGAGGGTCAATGAGCAGTTCTTC. Translated: CATSEVTSGRVNEQFF.

This chain joins TRBV24-1 and TRBJ2-1, with 7 bases aligning to TRBD2. Germline trimming cut 0 bases from V and 9 bases from J; bases unmatched to any gene: 7. This CDR3 has 15 amino acids. CDR1 and CDR2 (germline): KGHDR, SFDVKD. The CDR3 spells CATSDLRAGDSEQFF. CDR3 nucleotide sequence: TGTGCCACCAGTGATTTGAGGGCGGGAGATAGTGAGCAGTTCTTC.

The J gene is TRBJ2-2, the V gene TRBV25-1; 9 positions agree with TRBD1. Trimming at V came to 8 bases and at J to 1 base, leaving 5 bases not matched to a gene. Germline V lookup: CDR1 MGHDK, CDR2 SYGVNS. The CDR3 loop spans 15 amino acids. The CDR3 DNA reads TGTGCCAGCGGGATGGACAGGGGGAACACCGGGGAGCTGTTTTTT. Translated, it gives CASGMDRGNTGELFF.

The chain combines TRBV18 with TRBJ1-1; the D is unclear. V was trimmed by 0 bases and J by 3 bases, leaving 8 bases between them. This CDR3 is built from 14 residues. From germline, CDR1 is KGHSH and CDR2 LQKENI. The CDR3 region has the DNA TGTGCCAGCTCACCACCCTCTGTGGACACTGAAGCTTTCTTT. Residues: CASSPPSVDTEAFF.

The chain is built from TRBV30 and TRBJ1-5, with 10 bases matching TRBD1. Germline loops: CDR1 GTSNPN, CDR2 SVGIG (reference sequence). This CDR3 contains 15 residues. Germline trimming cut 1 base from V and 6 bases from J; bases unmatched to any gene: 6. CDR3 nucleotide sequence: TGTGCCTGGAGTGAAAGACAGGGGGCAAGTCAGCCCCAGCATTTT. It specifies CAWSERQGASQPQHF.

The chain uses TRBV4-1 and TRBJ1-5, with TRBD1 matching over 10 bases. V lost 2 bases to trimming and J lost 2 bases; unmatched junction nucleotides: 6. The CDR3 runs 17 residues. Germline CDR1 reads MGHRA; CDR2 reads YSYEKL. The CDR3 nucleotides are TGCGCCAGCAGCCAATTAACGGGGACAGGGGGCAATCAGCCCCAGCATTTT. Protein: CASSQLTGTGGNQPQHF.

This clone was counted once. The chain combines TRBV5-1 with TRBJ2-5; maybe TRBD1 (6 bases). Germline-derived CDR1 and CDR2 are SGHRS and YFSETQ. The V end lost 1 base, the J end lost 4 bases, and 11 bases lay between the germline ends. This CDR3 has 14 amino acids. The CDR3 loop is CASSLRGRGETQYF. The CDR3 DNA reads TGCGCCAGCAGCTTGCGGGGCAGGGGAGAGACCCAGTACTTC.

This chain links TRBV30 with TRBJ2-3, with D unclear. The CDR3 sequence is 12 residues long. Trimming left V 3 bases short and J 2 bases short, with 6 bases between. From germline, CDR1 is GTSNPN and CDR2 SVGIG (reference sequence). The CDR3 nucleotides are TGTGCCTGGAGGAACCCCACAGATACGCAGTATTTT. This encodes CAWRNPTDTQYF.

The chain uses TRBV5-1 and TRBJ2-3; D unresolved. Trimming pared 4 bases from V and 0 bases from J, leaving 3 bases between. The CDR3 covers 12 residues. Per the germline V gene, CDR1 is SGHRS and CDR2 is YFSETQ. The CDR3 coding sequence is TGCGCCAGCAGCCATAGCACAGATACGCAGTATTTT. It encodes CASSHSTDTQYF.